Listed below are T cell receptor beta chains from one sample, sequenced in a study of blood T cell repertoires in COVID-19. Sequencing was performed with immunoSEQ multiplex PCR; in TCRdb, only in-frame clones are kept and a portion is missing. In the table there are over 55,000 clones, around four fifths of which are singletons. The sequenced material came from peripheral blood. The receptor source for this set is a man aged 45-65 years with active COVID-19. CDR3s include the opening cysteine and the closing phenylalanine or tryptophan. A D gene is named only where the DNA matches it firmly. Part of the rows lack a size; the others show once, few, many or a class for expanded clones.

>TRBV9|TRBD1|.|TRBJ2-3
CASSSGTGDTDTQYF
TGTGCCAGCAGCTCAGGGACAGGGGACACAGATACGCAGTATTTT
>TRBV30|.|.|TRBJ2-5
CAWSVRGGRETQYF
TGTGCCTGGAGTGTACGAGGAGGTCGGGAGACCCAGTACTTC
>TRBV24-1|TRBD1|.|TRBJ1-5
CATSDLLTPGTGDFCPQHF
TGTGCCACCAGTGATTTGCTTACCCCCGGGACAGGGGATTTTTGCCCCCAGCATTTT
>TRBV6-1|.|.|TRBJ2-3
CASSESQGGTDTQYF
TGTGCCAGCAGTGAATCTCAGGGTGGGACAGATACGCAGTATTTT
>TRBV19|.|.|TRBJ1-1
CASRDLTEAFF
TGTGCCAGTCGGGATCTCACTGAAGCTTTCTTT
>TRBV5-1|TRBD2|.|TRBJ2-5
CASSRGDGGGAQETQYF
TGCGCCAGCAGCCGAGGCGACGGCGGGGGGGCCCAAGAGACCCAGTACTTC
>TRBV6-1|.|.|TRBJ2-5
CASSERVGGGETQYF
TGTGCCAGCAGTGAACGGGTGGGAGGAGGGGAGACCCAGTACTTC
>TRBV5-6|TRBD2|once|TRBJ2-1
CASSWGGRGYNEQFF
TGTGCCAGCAGCTGGGGCGGGAGGGGGTACAATGAGCAGTTCTTC
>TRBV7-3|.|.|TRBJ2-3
CASSLDQRTDTQYF
TGTGCCAGCAGCTTAGATCAGAGGACAGATACGCAGTATTTT
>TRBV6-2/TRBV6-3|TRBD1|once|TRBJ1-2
CASSIRRGHYGYTF
TGTGCCAGCAGCATCCGAAGGGGGCACTATGGCTACACCTTC
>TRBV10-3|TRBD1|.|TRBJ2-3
CAISPGTGKMHTQYF
TGTGCCATCAGCCCCGGGACAGGGAAGATGCATACGCAGTATTTT
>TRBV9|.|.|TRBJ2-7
CASSVDVEGEYEQYF
TGTGCCAGCAGCGTAGATGTTGAGGGGGAGTACGAGCAGTACTTC